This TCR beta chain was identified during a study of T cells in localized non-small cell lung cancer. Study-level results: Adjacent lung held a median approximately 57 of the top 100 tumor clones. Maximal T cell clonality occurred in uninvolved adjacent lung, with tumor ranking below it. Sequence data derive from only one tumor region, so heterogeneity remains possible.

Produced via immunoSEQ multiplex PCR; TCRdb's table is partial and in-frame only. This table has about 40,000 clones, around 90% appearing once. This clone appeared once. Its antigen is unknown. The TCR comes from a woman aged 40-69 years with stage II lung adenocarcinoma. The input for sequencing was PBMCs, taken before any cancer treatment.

The CDR3 nucleotides read TGTGCCAGTAGTATGACCGAGAATGAAAAACTGTTTTTT. Translating it yields CASSMTENEKLFF. The chain recombines TRBV19 with TRBJ1-4; D is uncertain. CDR1 and CDR2 from the germline V gene are LNHDA and SQIVND (reference sequence). The CDR3 covers 13 residues. V lost 3 bases, J lost 5 bases, and 7 bases lay in between.